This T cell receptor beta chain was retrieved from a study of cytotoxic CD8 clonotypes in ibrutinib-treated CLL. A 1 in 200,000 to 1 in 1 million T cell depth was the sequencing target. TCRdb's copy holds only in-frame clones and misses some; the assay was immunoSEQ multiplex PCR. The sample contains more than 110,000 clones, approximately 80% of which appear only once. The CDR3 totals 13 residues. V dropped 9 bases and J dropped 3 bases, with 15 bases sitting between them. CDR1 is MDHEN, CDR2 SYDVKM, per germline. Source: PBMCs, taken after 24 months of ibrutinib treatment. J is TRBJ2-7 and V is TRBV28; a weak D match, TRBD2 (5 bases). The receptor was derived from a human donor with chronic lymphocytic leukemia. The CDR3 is CASIGGSYYEQYF. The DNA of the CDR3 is TGTGCCAGTATCGGAGGTTCGTACTACGAGCAGTACTTC.